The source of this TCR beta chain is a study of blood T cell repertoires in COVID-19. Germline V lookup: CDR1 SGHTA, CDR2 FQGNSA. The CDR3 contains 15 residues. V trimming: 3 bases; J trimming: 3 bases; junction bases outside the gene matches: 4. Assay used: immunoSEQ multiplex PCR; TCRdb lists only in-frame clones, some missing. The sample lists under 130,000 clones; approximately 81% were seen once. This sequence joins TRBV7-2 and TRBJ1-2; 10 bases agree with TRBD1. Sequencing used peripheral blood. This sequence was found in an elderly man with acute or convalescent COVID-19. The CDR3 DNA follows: TGTGCCAGCAGCTTCACGACAGGGGGCGACTATGGCTACACCTTC. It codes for CASSFTTGGDYGYTF.